This T cell receptor beta chain came from a study of blood T cells in healthy people across ages. After removal of 3 bases from V and 6 bases from J, the junction contained 9 bases not matched to a gene. CDR1 and CDR2 (germline): KGHDR, SFDVKD. This CDR3 has 17 residues. A few counts support this clonotype. For the second PCR, which ran for 7 to 11 cycles, a sample-barcoded 5' primer and a J-beta primer mix were used. A template-switch adaptor containing 12 random nucleotides labeled each cDNA molecule. One entry per CDR3 protein, called by TCRdb with MiXCR from the 5' RACE reads. The table lists about 1 million distinct CDR3 sequences, approximately 25% of them singletons. The same specimen was also included in a second study, on T cells of mothers and their children. In that study: The authors identified no persistent microchimeric T cell clones.

Sequenced input: blood. The sequence was collected from a girl aged 2-10 years in good health. The rearrangement links TRBV24-1 to TRBJ1-5; 11 nucleotides agree with TRBD1. CDR3 coding DNA: TGTGCCACCAGTGATCGGACAGGGGGCAATCCTGGTCAGCCCCAGCATTTT. It is translated as CATSDRTGGNPGQPQHF.